These 9 T cell receptor beta chains were all obtained from the same sample, sequenced in a study of T-cell reconstitution after alpha-beta-depleted transplantation in children. Preparation of the TCRbeta library was carried out with unique molecular identifiers. From the PCR reads, TCRdb called clonotypes with MiXCR, one entry per CDR3 protein. The data hold roughly 4,700 distinct CDR3 sequences, with approximately 30% observed a single time. Sample: PBMCs, mostly from graft donor cells, taken 60 days after TCRalphabeta/CD19-depleted stem cell transplant. The receptors were sampled from a male patient aged 2-15 years who had a stem cell transplant for acute lymphoblastic leukemia, so the T cells may come from the graft donor.

The sample holds many counts of this clonotype. The chain combines TRBV9 with TRBJ2-1, with 9 bases aligning to TRBD2. The trim removed 3 bases at V and 8 bases at J, leaving 12 bases unmatched. The CDR3 has 16 residues. The germline CDR1 and CDR2 sequences are SGDLS and YYNGEE. In DNA form, the CDR3 reads TGTGCCAGCAGCGGGCCCGGCGGGAGGGCCCTCGATGAGCAGTTCTTC. Translation gives CASSGPGGRALDEQFF.

This clonotype has ten or more counts. V is TRBV10-3 and J is TRBJ1-2; TRBD1 is a possible D gene (6 bases). CDR3 length: 12 residues. Germline V gene lookup returns CDR1 ENHRY and CDR2 SYGVKD. V gave up 6 bases and J gave up 5 bases, with 10 bases separating them. This CDR3 is CAISEQGYGYTF. The DNA for the CDR3 is TGTGCCATCAGCGAGCAGGGGTATGGCTACACCTTC.

This chain uses TRBV7-2 with TRBJ2-3; 11 bases agree with TRBD2. V gave up 0 bases and J gave up 2 bases; unmatched junction bases: 1. The CDR3 consists of 16 residues. Germline values: CDR1 SGHTA, CDR2 FQGNSA. DNA of the CDR3: TGTGCCAGCAGCTTAGCGGGACTAGCGGTCACAGATACGCAGTATTTT. This encodes CASSLAGLAVTDTQYF.

Many counts were recorded for this clonotype. The chain joins TRBV19 to TRBJ2-7, with D tentatively TRBD2 (5 bases). Germline CDR1 LNHDA, CDR2 SQIVND (reference sequence). V gave up 9 bases and J gave up 4 bases, with 16 bases separating them. This CDR3 is 13 amino acids long. The CDR3 sequence: CASGRYGGYEQYF. The DNA for the CDR3 is TGTGCCAGCGGCAGGTATGGAGGTTACGAGCAGTACTTC.

J is TRBJ2-7 and V is TRBV11-2, with D perhaps matching TRBD1 (6 bases). The CDR3 has 12 amino acids. The germline V gene has CDR1 SGHAT and CDR2 FQNNGV. The CDR3 DNA reads TGTGCCAGCAGCCCCTCGTCAGGGGCCCTGGCGGTC. Protein sequence: CASSPSSGALAV.

In its sample, this clonotype is medium-sized. The genes are TRBV12-3 or TRBV12-4 and TRBJ2-5; maybe TRBD1 (5 bases). Trimming removed 7 bases from V and 5 bases from J, with 17 bases in between. The CDR3 is made up of 14 amino acids. CDR3 sequence reads: CASNRIPFRETQYF. The CDR3 region has the DNA TGTGCCAGCAACAGGATCCCCTTTCGGGAGACCCAGTACTTC.

The rearrangement links TRBV2 to TRBJ2-3, with D perhaps matching TRBD2 (6 bases). CDR3 size: 13 residues. CDR1 is SNHLY, CDR2 FYNNEI, per germline. V lost 4 bases, J lost 7 bases, and 12 bases lay in between. The CDR3 protein is CASSVTGVYTQYF. The CDR3 DNA is TGTGCCAGCAGTGTTACGGGGGTGTATACGCAGTATTTT. Full variable domain (outside the CDR3, taken from reference TRBV2 and TRBJ2-3): EPEVTQTPSHQVTQMGQEVILRCVPISNHLYFYWYRQILGQKVEFLVSFYNNEISEKSEIFDDQFSVERPDGSNFTLKIRSTKLEDSAMYFCASSVTGVYTQYFGPGTRLTVL.

This clonotype was detected ten times or more. V is TRBV12-3 or TRBV12-4 and J is TRBJ2-7, with TRBD1 matching 9 bases. The CDR3 has 14 amino acids. The V gene end was trimmed by 8 bases and the J gene end by 1 base; junction bases not matched to a gene: 6. The CDR3 bases are TGTGCCAGCTCTAGACAGGGGGATTCCTACGAGCAGTACTTC. Its protein product is CASSRQGDSYEQYF.

This clonotype has ten or more counts. The chain combines TRBV7-9 with TRBJ1-6; D uncertain. The V gene lost 5 bases and the J gene lost 7 bases, with 6 bases spanning the gap. Germline CDR1 SEHNR, CDR2 FQNEAQ (reference sequence). The CDR3 spans 12 residues. For the CDR3, the DNA is TGTGCCAGCAGCCCGACAAATTCACCCCTCCACTTT. This gives the protein CASSPTNSPLHF.